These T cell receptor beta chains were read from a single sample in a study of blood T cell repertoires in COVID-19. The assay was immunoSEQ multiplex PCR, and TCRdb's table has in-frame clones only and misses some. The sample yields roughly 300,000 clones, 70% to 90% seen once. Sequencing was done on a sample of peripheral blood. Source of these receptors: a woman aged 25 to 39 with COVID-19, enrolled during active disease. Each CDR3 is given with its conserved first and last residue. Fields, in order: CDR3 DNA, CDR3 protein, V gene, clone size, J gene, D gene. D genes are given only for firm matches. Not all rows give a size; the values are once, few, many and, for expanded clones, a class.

cdr3_nt: TGTGCCAGCAGCGTAGGAGCGGGGGTAAGCACAGATACGCAGTATTTT; cdr3_aa: CASSVGAGVSTDTQYF; v_call: TRBV9; clone_size: NA; j_call: TRBJ2-3; d_call: TRBD2
cdr3_nt: TGTGCCAGCAGTTTTAGTCGAGGCTCCTACGAGCAGTACTTC; cdr3_aa: CASSFSRGSYEQYF; v_call: TRBV27; clone_size: NA; j_call: TRBJ2-7; d_call: NA
cdr3_nt: TGCGCCAGCAGCCAAGCGCTGGCAGGGGATAATGAAAAACTGTTTTTT; cdr3_aa: CASSQALAGDNEKLFF; v_call: TRBV4-1; clone_size: once; j_call: TRBJ1-4; d_call: NA
cdr3_nt: TGTGCCAGCAGCCAAGCCTGGGGGCGACAAGAGACCCAGTACTTC; cdr3_aa: CASSQAWGRQETQYF; v_call: TRBV14; clone_size: NA; j_call: TRBJ2-5; d_call: NA
cdr3_nt: TGCGCCAGCAGCTTCCTAGGACAGGGGGCGCCGGAGACCCAGTACTTC; cdr3_aa: CASSFLGQGAPETQYF; v_call: TRBV5-1; clone_size: NA; j_call: TRBJ2-5; d_call: TRBD1
cdr3_nt: TGTGCCAGCAGTTATAACTACAGGGGGCAGGGTGGCTACACCTTC; cdr3_aa: CASSYNYRGQGGYTF; v_call: TRBV6-5; clone_size: NA; j_call: TRBJ1-2; d_call: TRBD1
cdr3_nt: TGTGCCAGCAGTTCCCCCCAGTGGGAGCAGTACTTC; cdr3_aa: CASSSPQWEQYF; v_call: TRBV28; clone_size: NA; j_call: TRBJ2-7; d_call: NA
cdr3_nt: TGTGCCAGCAGCTCCGGTCGCTATGGCTACACCTTC; cdr3_aa: CASSSGRYGYTF; v_call: TRBV7-8; clone_size: once; j_call: TRBJ1-2; d_call: NA
cdr3_nt: TGTGCCAGCAGCACAGGGACCTATGGCTACACCTTC; cdr3_aa: CASSTGTYGYTF; v_call: TRBV14; clone_size: NA; j_call: TRBJ1-2; d_call: NA
cdr3_nt: TGTGCCAGCAGCAAAACCGGGATCGGGACTGAAGCTTTCTTT; cdr3_aa: CASSKTGIGTEAFF; v_call: TRBV6-5; clone_size: once; j_call: TRBJ1-1; d_call: NA
cdr3_nt: TGTGCCAGCAGTTCTAGCTGGGTCAATGAGCAGTTCTTC; cdr3_aa: CASSSSWVNEQFF; v_call: TRBV27; clone_size: once; j_call: TRBJ2-1; d_call: NA
cdr3_nt: TGTGCCAGCAGCCAAGATATCAGGCCAAATTCACCCCTCCACTTT; cdr3_aa: CASSQDIRPNSPLHF; v_call: TRBV3-1/TRBV3-2; clone_size: NA; j_call: TRBJ1-6; d_call: NA
cdr3_nt: TGTGCCAGCAGCTATTCAGGGAACACTGAAGCTTTCTTT; cdr3_aa: CASSYSGNTEAFF; v_call: TRBV12-3/TRBV12-4; clone_size: NA; j_call: TRBJ1-1; d_call: NA
cdr3_nt: TGTGCCAGCAGTTACAGGGTTGGACAGGCGAGCTCCTATAATTCACCCCTCCACTTT; cdr3_aa: CASSYRVGQASSYNSPLHF; v_call: TRBV6-2/TRBV6-3; clone_size: NA; j_call: TRBJ1-6; d_call: TRBD1
cdr3_nt: TGCGCCAGCAGCTTGGAAGACGGGTACTCTGGAAACACCATATATTTT; cdr3_aa: CASSLEDGYSGNTIYF; v_call: TRBV5-1; clone_size: NA; j_call: TRBJ1-3; d_call: NA
cdr3_nt: TGTGCCAGCAGTGATGGACAGGGGGCCTACGAGCAGTACTTC; cdr3_aa: CASSDGQGAYEQYF; v_call: TRBV6-2/TRBV6-3; clone_size: NA; j_call: TRBJ2-7; d_call: TRBD1
cdr3_nt: TGTGCCAGCTCACCGTTCGGGAGCTCCTATAATTCACCCCTCCACTTT; cdr3_aa: CASSPFGSSYNSPLHF; v_call: TRBV18; clone_size: NA; j_call: TRBJ1-6; d_call: NA
cdr3_nt: TGTGCCAGCAGTGAAGACAGGGGGATAGTCGGCACTGAAGCTTTCTTT; cdr3_aa: CASSEDRGIVGTEAFF; v_call: TRBV6-1; clone_size: NA; j_call: TRBJ1-1; d_call: TRBD1
cdr3_nt: TGTGCCAGCAGCTTAGGGCCTTACCACACTGAAGCTTTCTTT; cdr3_aa: CASSLGPYHTEAFF; v_call: TRBV11-2; clone_size: few; j_call: TRBJ1-1; d_call: NA
cdr3_nt: TGTGCCAGTAGTACCCGGACAGGTGATCCCCTCCACTTT; cdr3_aa: CASSTRTGDPLHF; v_call: TRBV19; clone_size: NA; j_call: TRBJ1-6; d_call: TRBD1
cdr3_nt: TGCGCCAGCAGCTTGGGTGGACTAGCTATTATCTACGAGCAGTACTTC; cdr3_aa: CASSLGGLAIIYEQYF; v_call: TRBV5-1; clone_size: NA; j_call: TRBJ2-7; d_call: TRBD2
cdr3_nt: TGTGCCAGCAGCTTATTCGGCACTGGAGATCAGCCCCAGCATTTT; cdr3_aa: CASSLFGTGDQPQHF; v_call: TRBV7-8; clone_size: NA; j_call: TRBJ1-5; d_call: NA
cdr3_nt: TGCAGCGTTGAGGGACAGAACATGAACACTGAAGCTTTCTTT; cdr3_aa: CSVEGQNMNTEAFF; v_call: TRBV29-1; clone_size: NA; j_call: TRBJ1-1; d_call: TRBD1
cdr3_nt: TGTGCCAGCAGCTCGAGTTGGGACAGCCTCACCGGGGAGCTGTTTTTT; cdr3_aa: CASSSSWDSLTGELFF; v_call: TRBV7-9; clone_size: NA; j_call: TRBJ2-2; d_call: TRBD1
cdr3_nt: TGTGCCAGCAGCTTGCAGGGGGCGAAGGAGACCCAGTACTTC; cdr3_aa: CASSLQGAKETQYF; v_call: TRBV5-4; clone_size: NA; j_call: TRBJ2-5; d_call: TRBD1
cdr3_nt: TGTGCCAGCAGCCTACCGGGACAGGAGTTCTATGGCTACACCTTC; cdr3_aa: CASSLPGQEFYGYTF; v_call: TRBV7-2; clone_size: NA; j_call: TRBJ1-2; d_call: TRBD1
cdr3_nt: TGTGCCAGCAGTTCCCTTACTCGGTACCAAGAGACCCAGTACTTC; cdr3_aa: CASSSLTRYQETQYF; v_call: TRBV6-5; clone_size: NA; j_call: TRBJ2-5; d_call: NA
cdr3_nt: TGTGCCAGCAGCCCGGGGACAGGGTACTTGGAGACCCAGTACTTC; cdr3_aa: CASSPGTGYLETQYF; v_call: TRBV9; clone_size: NA; j_call: TRBJ2-5; d_call: TRBD1
cdr3_nt: TGTGCCAGCAGCTTGAACCGCCGGCAGGGCACTGAAGCTTTCTTT; cdr3_aa: CASSLNRRQGTEAFF; v_call: TRBV5-4; clone_size: NA; j_call: TRBJ1-1; d_call: NA
cdr3_nt: TGCGCCAGCAGCTTGGGCGGGAGCAGGGACTATAATTCACCCCTCCACTTT; cdr3_aa: CASSLGGSRDYNSPLHF; v_call: TRBV5-1; clone_size: NA; j_call: TRBJ1-6; d_call: NA
cdr3_nt: TGTGCCAGTAGTTCTTGGACTAGCGGGGGAGATTCCTACGAGCAGTACTTC; cdr3_aa: CASSSWTSGGDSYEQYF; v_call: TRBV19; clone_size: NA; j_call: TRBJ2-7; d_call: TRBD2
cdr3_nt: TGCGCCAGCAGCTTGGACAGGGCAAATAATTCACCCCTCCACTTT; cdr3_aa: CASSLDRANNSPLHF; v_call: TRBV5-1; clone_size: few; j_call: TRBJ1-6; d_call: NA
cdr3_nt: TGTGCCAGTAGTATCGCAGTTAACTATGGCTACACCTTC; cdr3_aa: CASSIAVNYGYTF; v_call: TRBV19; clone_size: NA; j_call: TRBJ1-2; d_call: NA
cdr3_nt: TGTGCCAGCAGCGTCGGGGGTACGCAGGTCCACGAGCAGTACTTC; cdr3_aa: CASSVGGTQVHEQYF; v_call: TRBV7-9; clone_size: NA; j_call: TRBJ2-7; d_call: NA
cdr3_nt: TGTGCCAGCAGTCCTGGGGACAGGCTTTCTGGGGCCAACGTCCTGACTTTC; cdr3_aa: CASSPGDRLSGANVLTF; v_call: TRBV7-9; clone_size: NA; j_call: TRBJ2-6; d_call: TRBD1
cdr3_nt: TGTGCCAGCAAGGCAGGGGATCTAACTAATGAAAAACTGTTTTTT; cdr3_aa: CASKAGDLTNEKLFF; v_call: TRBV2; clone_size: NA; j_call: TRBJ1-4; d_call: NA
cdr3_nt: TGTGCCACCTCGGACAGGGCTAGCTCGAGCTCTGGGGCCAACGTCCTGACTTTC; cdr3_aa: CATSDRASSSSGANVLTF; v_call: TRBV14; clone_size: NA; j_call: TRBJ2-6; d_call: TRBD1
cdr3_nt: TGTGCCAGTACCCCGGGACAGGGGGTGGGCTACGAGCAGTACTTC; cdr3_aa: CASTPGQGVGYEQYF; v_call: TRBV19; clone_size: NA; j_call: TRBJ2-7; d_call: TRBD1
cdr3_nt: TGCGCCAGCCAACGCGGGGGGGACACTGAAGCTTTCTTT; cdr3_aa: CASQRGGDTEAFF; v_call: TRBV5-1; clone_size: NA; j_call: TRBJ1-1; d_call: NA
cdr3_nt: TGTGCCACCAGCAGCTGGTTTTTGGACAGCACCTCCTACGAGCAGTACTTC; cdr3_aa: CATSSWFLDSTSYEQYF; v_call: TRBV15; clone_size: once; j_call: TRBJ2-7; d_call: NA
cdr3_nt: TGTGCCAGCAGTTCTAGCGGGGGGCACCAAGAGACCCAGTACTTC; cdr3_aa: CASSSSGGHQETQYF; v_call: TRBV27; clone_size: NA; j_call: TRBJ2-5; d_call: TRBD2
cdr3_nt: TGTGCCAGCAGCTCGAGGGAGGGCGGGGCGAGAGAGACCCAGTACTTC; cdr3_aa: CASSSREGGARETQYF; v_call: TRBV7-8; clone_size: NA; j_call: TRBJ2-5; d_call: TRBD2
cdr3_nt: TGTGCCAGCAGTTACTCGAGGAGGGCCGGGCAGCCCCAGCATTTT; cdr3_aa: CASSYSRRAGQPQHF; v_call: TRBV6-5; clone_size: once; j_call: TRBJ1-5; d_call: NA
cdr3_nt: TGTGCCAGTAGTATAGGACAGGGGGCTTACGAGCAGTACTTC; cdr3_aa: CASSIGQGAYEQYF; v_call: TRBV19; clone_size: NA; j_call: TRBJ2-7; d_call: TRBD1
cdr3_nt: TGTGCCAGCAGCCCCAGCGGAGGAAACACCATATATTTT; cdr3_aa: CASSPSGGNTIYF; v_call: TRBV11-3; clone_size: NA; j_call: TRBJ1-3; d_call: NA
cdr3_nt: TGTGCCAGCAGTTTAGCAGACTACAATGAGCAGTTCTTC; cdr3_aa: CASSLADYNEQFF; v_call: TRBV28; clone_size: NA; j_call: TRBJ2-1; d_call: NA
cdr3_nt: TGCGCCAGCTCTAGACTACCTACAGAAGAGACCCAGTACTTC; cdr3_aa: CASSRLPTEETQYF; v_call: TRBV10-1; clone_size: NA; j_call: TRBJ2-5; d_call: NA
cdr3_nt: TGTGCCAGCAGCCAAGATCATAGGGGTGGAAGGTATGGCTACACCTTC; cdr3_aa: CASSQDHRGGRYGYTF; v_call: TRBV3-1/TRBV3-2; clone_size: NA; j_call: TRBJ1-2; d_call: NA
cdr3_nt: TGTGCCAGCAGTTCCCTTAGCGGGGGCTCCTACGAGCAGTACTTC; cdr3_aa: CASSSLSGGSYEQYF; v_call: TRBV6-5; clone_size: NA; j_call: TRBJ2-7; d_call: TRBD2
cdr3_nt: TGTGCCAGCAGTCCACCGACAGGGTCAGATACGCAGTATTTT; cdr3_aa: CASSPPTGSDTQYF; v_call: TRBV2; clone_size: NA; j_call: TRBJ2-3; d_call: TRBD1
cdr3_nt: TGCGCCAGCAGCGACTTCGGACTAGATCTTGAGACCCAGTACTTC; cdr3_aa: CASSDFGLDLETQYF; v_call: TRBV5-1; clone_size: few; j_call: TRBJ2-5; d_call: TRBD2
cdr3_nt: TGCGCCAGCAGCCAAGAGGGATCAGGGTACAATGAGCAGTTCTTC; cdr3_aa: CASSQEGSGYNEQFF; v_call: TRBV4-1; clone_size: NA; j_call: TRBJ2-1; d_call: NA
cdr3_nt: TGCAGCGTTGTTGTTCAGGGCTCCTACAATGAGCAGTTCTTC; cdr3_aa: CSVVVQGSYNEQFF; v_call: TRBV29-1; clone_size: NA; j_call: TRBJ2-1; d_call: NA
cdr3_nt: TGTGCCAGCAGTAAAGTTTTGACAGGACCCTCCTACGAGCAGTACTTC; cdr3_aa: CASSKVLTGPSYEQYF; v_call: TRBV3-1/TRBV3-2; clone_size: NA; j_call: TRBJ2-7; d_call: NA
cdr3_nt: TGTGCCAGCTCACCGGCGGGGGAAAAACTGTTTTTT; cdr3_aa: CASSPAGEKLFF; v_call: TRBV18; clone_size: NA; j_call: TRBJ1-4; d_call: NA